The clone carrying this TCR beta chain came up once. This entry is derived from a study of blood T cell repertoires in COVID-19. Some clones are missing from TCRdb's copy, which holds only in-frame ones; the method was immunoSEQ multiplex PCR. The sample yields 200,000 or so clones, roughly four fifths seen once. The CDR3 spans 13 residues. Germline V gene lookup returns CDR1 SGHTA and CDR2 FQGNSA. V shed 1 base and J shed 0 bases, with 4 bases lying between them. Input material: peripheral blood. The rearrangement uses TRBV7-2 and TRBJ2-7; D remains ambiguous. The TCR comes from a middle-aged woman with acute or convalescent COVID-19. CDR3 sequence: CASSLDSSYEQYF. In nucleotides, the CDR3 is TGTGCCAGCAGCTTAGACAGCTCCTACGAGCAGTACTTC.